This T cell receptor beta chain originates from a study of T cell repertoires in cytomegalovirus infection (dated by TCRdb to between 2018 and 2021). Regarding the complete study: The peptide stimulations were aimed at well-studied HLA-B-restricted epitopes as well as recently identified HLA-C-restricted CMV epitopes, whose presentation resists viral immunomodulation. The HLA type of each donor mattered for the analysis, because public TCR beta signatures pointed to carriage of CMV infection along with the matching HLA type. What the authors observed across the whole study: In both this cohort and an independent roughly 400-donor cohort, the cumulative frequency of public TCR beta family members distinguished carriers of CMV infection plus the relevant HLA type. The ex vivo response was dominated by HLA-C-restricted CMV-specific TCR beta clonotypes, which also provided the single most frequent clonotype in two of eight donors.

Measured from the cysteine to the phenylalanine, the CDR3 is 16 residues long. This entry keeps only the CDR3 DNA: 48 bases, framed from base 1. From a lookup of the germline V gene (reference sequence), CDR1 and CDR2 are LNHDA and SQIVND. Trimming takes 3 bases from V and 7 bases from J, and the germline ends sit 19 bases apart. This specimen's treatment or condition label, per the study, means: in vitro stimulation with specific CMV peptide epitopes to enrich CMV-specific T cells. The instrument was an Illumina HiSeq 1500. The public reads were reanalyzed by TCRdb: fastp trimming at Q25, MiXCR alignment, in-frame beta chains only. Under each unique CDR3 protein, matching rows form one entry showing the most common genes and DNA. Across this sample there are fewer than 850,000 distinct CDR3 sequences, with 29% seen only once. The ten largest clones take up around 12% of the sample. This clonotype turned up a few times. The antigen this receptor binds is unknown. No clone much larger than this one lies a single base away; base qualities are absent.

Specimen: cultured CD8+ T cells from PBMCs, collected from culture after CMV antigen stimulation. The receptor was isolated from a human donor in good health (CMV status not recorded). Some clones in this sample may be carry-over from other donors' samples. The V and J segments used are TRBV19 and TRBJ2-1, with the D segment identity uncertain. Here the CDR3 is given as CASSMEYEEYGNEQFF. The DNA is as follows: TGTGCCAGTAGTATGGAATACGAAGAGTACGGGAATGAGCAGTTCTTC. Extended through the reference TRBV19 and TRBJ2-1 proteins, this CDR3 yields the full variable domain: DGGITQSPKYLFRKEGQNVTLSCEQNLNHDAMYWYRQDPGQGLRLIYYSQIVNDFQKGDIAEGYSVSREKKESFPLTVTSAQKNPTAFYLCASSMEYEEYGNEQFFGPGTRLTVL.